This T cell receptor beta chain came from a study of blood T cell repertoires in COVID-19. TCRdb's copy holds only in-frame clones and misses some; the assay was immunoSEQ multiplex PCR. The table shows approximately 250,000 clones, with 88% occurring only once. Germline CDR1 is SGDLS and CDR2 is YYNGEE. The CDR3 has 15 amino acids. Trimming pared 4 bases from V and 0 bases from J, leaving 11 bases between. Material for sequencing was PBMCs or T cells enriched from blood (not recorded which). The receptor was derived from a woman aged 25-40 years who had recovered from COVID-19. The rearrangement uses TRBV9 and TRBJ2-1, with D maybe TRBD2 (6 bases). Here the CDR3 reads CASSSGVGSYNEQFF. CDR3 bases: TGTGCCAGCAGCTCGGGGGTGGGCTCCTACAATGAGCAGTTCTTC.